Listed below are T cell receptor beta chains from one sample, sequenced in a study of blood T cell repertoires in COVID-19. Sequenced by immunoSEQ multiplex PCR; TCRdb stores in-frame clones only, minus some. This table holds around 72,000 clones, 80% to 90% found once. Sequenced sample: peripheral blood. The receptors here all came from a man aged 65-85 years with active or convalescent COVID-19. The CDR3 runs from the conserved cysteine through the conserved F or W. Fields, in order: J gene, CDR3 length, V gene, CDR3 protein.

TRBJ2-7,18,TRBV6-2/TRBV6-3,CASSYLKRTRQTSYEQYF
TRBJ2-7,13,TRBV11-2,CASSPGTNYEQYF
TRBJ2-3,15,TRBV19,CASKRTSTGTDTQYF
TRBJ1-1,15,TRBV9,CASSVGGVKASEAFF
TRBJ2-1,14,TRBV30,CAWRGLAEINEQFF
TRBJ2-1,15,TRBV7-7,CASSPGFGLNNEQFF
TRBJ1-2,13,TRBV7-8,CASSLDSNYGYTF
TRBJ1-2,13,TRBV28,CASSSGQADGYTF
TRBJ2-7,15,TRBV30,CAWRGLAGGPGEQYF
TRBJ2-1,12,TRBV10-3,CAISEYAGGPFF
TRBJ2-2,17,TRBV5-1,CASSLASSGSMVGELFF
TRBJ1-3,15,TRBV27,CASSPMGGFGNTIYF
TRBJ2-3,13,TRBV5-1,CASRSTGVGTQYF
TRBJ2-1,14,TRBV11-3,CASSPTLTSPEQFF
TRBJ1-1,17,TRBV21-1,CASSKSGEPGRDAEAFF
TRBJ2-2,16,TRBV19,CASSNSGTSYTGELFF
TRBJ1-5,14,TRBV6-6,CASSGQGRWQPQHF
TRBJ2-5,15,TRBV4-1,CASSQVGQGKKTQYF
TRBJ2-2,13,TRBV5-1,CASSATSTGELFF